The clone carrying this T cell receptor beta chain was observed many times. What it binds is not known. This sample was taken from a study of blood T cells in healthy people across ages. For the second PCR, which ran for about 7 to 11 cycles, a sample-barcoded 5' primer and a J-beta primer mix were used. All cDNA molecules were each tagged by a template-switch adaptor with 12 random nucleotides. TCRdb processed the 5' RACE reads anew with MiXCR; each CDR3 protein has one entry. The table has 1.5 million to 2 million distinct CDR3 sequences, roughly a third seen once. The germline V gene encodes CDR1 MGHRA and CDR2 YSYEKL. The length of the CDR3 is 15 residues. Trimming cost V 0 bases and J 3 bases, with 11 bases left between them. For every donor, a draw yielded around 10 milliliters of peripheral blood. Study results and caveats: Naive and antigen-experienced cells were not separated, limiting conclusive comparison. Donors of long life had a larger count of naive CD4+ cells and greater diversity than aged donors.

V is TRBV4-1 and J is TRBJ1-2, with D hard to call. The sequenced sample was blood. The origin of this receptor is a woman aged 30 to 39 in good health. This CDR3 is CASSQDEGWDYGYTF. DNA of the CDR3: TGCGCCAGCAGCCAAGATGAGGGCTGGGACTATGGCTACACCTTC.